This entry lists 23 T cell receptor beta chains sequenced from one sample in a study of T cells in Graves' hyperthyroidism and ophthalmopathy. The TCR beta CDR3 regions underwent amplification using RNA transcripts as the source. The primer set for the first-round RT-PCR of the TCR CDR3 was HTBI. TCRdb re-called the multiplex PCR reads with MiXCR, one entry per CDR3 protein. This sample carries about 360,000 distinct CDR3 sequences, about 13% of them seen once, and the ten largest clones take 9.2%. Sequenced: blood. Every receptor here comes from a young woman with Graves' hyperthyroidism.

The CDR3 sequence: CASRPTGTGIMYGYTF. CDR3 DNA: TGTGCCAGCAGACCGACCGGGACAGGGATAATGTATGGCTACACCTTC. The V call is TRBV12-3 or TRBV12-4, the J call TRBJ1-2, with 9 positions matching TRBD1. V lost 6 bases and J lost 5; bases outside the gene matches: 13. The length of the CDR3 is 16 residues.

The chain links TRBV6-5 to TRBJ2-3, with D perhaps given as TRBD1 or TRBD2 (5 bases each). Germline CDR1 and CDR2: MNHEY and SVGAGI. This CDR3 region has 16 residues. Trimming stripped 1 base from V and 0 bases from J, with 11 bases between. CDR3 in DNA: TGTGCCAGCAGTTACTGGGACCTAAGTAGCACAGATACGCAGTATTTT. Protein: CASSYWDLSSTDTQYF.

This clonotype was counted many times. The chain has TRBV2 and TRBJ2-1; unclear D gene. The CDR3 length is 13 residues. The germline V and J ends were trimmed by 6 bases and 15 bases, with 21 bases remaining between them. In germline, CDR1 is SNHLY, CDR2 FYNNEI. This CDR3 is CASSSRDTLKRFF. The CDR3 DNA sequence: TGTGCCAGCAGCAGCCGAGACACCCTAAAGCGGTTCTTC. Looking up the rest from reference TRBV2 and TRBJ2-1 gives the full variable domain: EPEVTQTPSHQVTQMGQEVILRCVPISNHLYFYWYRQILGQKVEFLVSFYNNEISEKSEIFDDQFSVERPDGSNFTLKIRSTKLEDSAMYFCASSSRDTLKRFFGPGTRLTVL.

This clonotype appeared many times. The chain employs TRBV2 and TRBJ1-5; D may be TRBD1 (5 bases). The V end was cut by 3 bases, the J end by 2 bases, with 8 bases between. CDR3 length equals 14 residues. Germline V gene lookup returns CDR1 SNHLY and CDR2 FYNNEI. The CDR3 loop reads CASSDSRGNQPQHF. DNA for the CDR3: TGTGCCAGCAGTGACAGCAGGGGCAATCAGCCCCAGCATTTT.

This clonotype was picked up many times. This chain connects TRBV5-6 to TRBJ1-1; a weak D match, TRBD1 (6 bases). V was pared by 1 base and J by 0 bases, with 10 bases between. Germline values: CDR1 SGHDT, CDR2 YYEEEE. This CDR3 has 15 residues. DNA for the CDR3: TGTGCCAGCAGCTTGAGGGGACACCTGAACACTGAAGCTTTCTTT. Encoded protein: CASSLRGHLNTEAFF.

The rearrangement joins TRBV24-1 to TRBJ2-2; no definite D call. Trimming left V 4 bases short and J 7 bases short, with 9 bases between. CDR3 size: 13 residues. Germline V gives CDR1 KGHDR, CDR2 SFDVKD. CDR3 DNA sequence: TGTGCCACCAGTGACCCCCTTATCGGGGAGCTGTTTTTT. It translates to CATSDPLIGELFF.

V gene TRBV20-1 combines with J gene TRBJ1-5; TRBD1 is a possible D gene (5 bases). The CDR3 runs to 14 residues. The germline V gene encodes CDR1 DFQATT and CDR2 SNEGSKA (reference sequence). Trimming cost V 6 bases and J 0 bases, with 12 bases left between them. CDR3 nucleotides: TGCAGTGCCACGACAGTATATAGCAATCAGCCCCAGCATTTT. This gives the protein CSATTVYSNQPQHF.

The chain is built from TRBV12-3 or TRBV12-4 and TRBJ2-1; TRBD2 aligns across 16 bases. The trim removed 6 bases at V and 9 bases at J, leaving 2 bases unmatched. The CDR3 length is 14 residues. CDR3 amino acids: CASRGTSGGGEQFF. The CDR3 coding sequence is TGTGCCAGCAGAGGGACTAGCGGGGGGGGTGAGCAGTTCTTC.

The V call is TRBV10-3, the J call TRBJ1-2; no clear D. This CDR3 contains 15 residues. V lost 2 bases to trimming and J lost 5 bases, with 15 bases between them. From germline, CDR1 is ENHRY and CDR2 SYGVKD. Written as DNA, the CDR3 is TGTGCCATCAGTGAGGTTGAAGGGTCTAGGTATGGCTACACCTTC. It codes for CAISEVEGSRYGYTF.

This clonotype came up many times. DNA for the CDR3: TGTGCCAGCTCCAGGGTCAGGGACAGTGCGAACACCGGGGAGCTGTTTTTT. Amino acids: CASSRVRDSANTGELFF. V gene TRBV7-9 combines with J gene TRBJ2-2; TRBD1 matches at 7 bases. CDR1 and CDR2 from the germline V gene are SEHNR and FQNEAQ (reference sequence). The CDR3 is made up of 17 amino acids. Trimming took 8 bases from V and 0 from J; bases not matched to a gene: 12. Full variable domain (rest looked up from reference TRBV7-9 and TRBJ2-2): DTGVSQNPRHKITKRGQNVTFRCDPISEHNRLYWYRQTLGQGPEFLTYFQNEAQLEKSRLLSDRFSAERPKGSFSTLEIQRTEQGDSAMYLCASSRVRDSANTGELFFGEGSRLTVL.

In its sample, this clonotype was seen many times. The chain combines TRBV10-3 with TRBJ1-5; the match to TRBD1 covers 10 bases. J lost 2 bases, V lost 5 bases, and 3 bases had no gene match. Germline CDR1 is ENHRY and CDR2 is SYGVKD. This CDR3 spans 15 amino acids. The CDR3 DNA follows: TGTGCCATCAGTACCGGGACAGGGGGCAATCAGCCCCAGCATTTT. This encodes CAISTGTGGNQPQHF.

The table lists this clonotype with many counts. The chain has TRBV20-1 and TRBJ2-5; D uncertain. The CDR3 has 14 amino acids. Trimming shortened V by 2 bases and J by 5 bases, and 15 bases separated the two germline ends. CDR1 is DFQATT and CDR2 is SNEGSKA in the germline V gene (reference sequence). CDR3 region: CSARSGAGTETQYF. DNA for the CDR3: TGCAGTGCTAGATCGGGCGCCGGTACGGAGACCCAGTACTTC.

The gene calls are TRBV6-2 or TRBV6-3 and TRBJ2-3, with 8 bases matching TRBD1. This CDR3 comprises 16 residues. Trimming took 6 bases from V and 0 from J; bases not matched to a gene: 8. In germline, CDR1 is MNHEY, CDR2 SVGEGT. The CDR3 is CASSERQGSSTDTQYF. The CDR3 bases are TGTGCCAGCAGCGAACGACAGGGGTCTAGCACAGATACGCAGTATTTT.

The sample holds many counts of this clonotype. The chain carries TRBV10-3 and TRBJ1-6, with 9 nucleotides matching TRBD1. V dropped 0 bases and J dropped 8; count of bases not matched to a gene: 2. Germline CDR1 and CDR2: ENHRY and SYGVKD. This CDR3 has 15 residues. The CDR3 sequence: CAISESTGGYSPLHF. The CDR3 DNA reads as TGTGCCATCAGTGAGTCGACAGGGGGTTATTCACCCCTCCACTTT.

Turning to this clonotype: A much larger clone lies one base from this, so it may be a read error. The gene calls are TRBV7-2 and TRBJ2-1; TRBD2 matches 11 bases. The CDR3 contains 17 residues. CDR1 is SGHTA, CDR2 FQGNSA, per germline. CDR3: CASSFGLAGGAYNGQFF. The CDR3 DNA is TGTGCCAGCAGTTTTGGACTAGCGGGCGGCGCATACAATGGGCAGTTCTTC.

This clonotype was observed a handful of times. The chain couples TRBV19 to TRBJ2-1; 7 bases fit TRBD2. Germline values: CDR1 LNHDA, CDR2 SQIVND (reference sequence). The junction had 14 bases not matched to a gene; V was cut back by 10 bases and J by 8 bases. CDR3 size: 14 residues. Written as DNA, the CDR3 is TGTGCCACCACCCCGGCCGGGGGGAGTGATGAGCAGTTCTTC. Its protein product is CATTPAGGSDEQFF.

The table lists this clonotype with many counts. The rearrangement uses TRBV7-9 and TRBJ2-7, with no clear D. This CDR3 contains 16 residues. V lost 2 bases, J lost 2 bases, and 16 bases lay in between. Germline CDR1 SEHNR, CDR2 FQNEAQ (reference sequence). CDR3 bases: TGTGCCAGCAGCTTAACGTCGTCAGGAGACCCCTACGAGCAGTACTTC. This translates into CASSLTSSGDPYEQYF. The variable domain in full, with the rest retrieved from reference TRBV7-9 and TRBJ2-7, is DTGVSQNPRHKITKRGQNVTFRCDPISEHNRLYWYRQTLGQGPEFLTYFQNEAQLEKSRLLSDRFSAERPKGSFSTLEIQRTEQGDSAMYLCASSLTSSGDPYEQYFGPGTRLTVT.

The chain has TRBV10-3 and TRBJ1-6; possibly TRBD1 for D (5 bases). There are 13 residues in the CDR3. CDR1 and CDR2 (germline): ENHRY, SYGVKD. V was shortened by 6 bases and J by 10 bases, with 13 bases between the two germline ends. The CDR3 DNA reads as TGTGCCATCAGCGACAGCCTTCGGTCACCCCTCCACTTT. Translation gives CAISDSLRSPLHF.

The sample holds a few counts of this clonotype. This clone may be a read error of a much larger clone one base away. V gene TRBV25-1 combines with J gene TRBJ2-3; no clear D. The ends were cut back, 7 bases at V and 2 bases at J, with 4 bases in the middle. CDR3 size: 11 residues. CDR1 and CDR2 (germline): MGHDK, SYGVNS. The CDR3 here is CASITTDTQYF. CDR3 sequence (DNA): TGTGCCAGCATCACCACAGATACGCAGTATTTT.

In its sample, this clonotype was seen many times. The chain joins TRBV20-1 to TRBJ1-2; perhaps TRBD1 as D (5 bases). CDR3 length: 14 residues. V lost 6 bases, J lost 4 bases, and 18 bases lay in between. The germline gives CDR1 DFQATT, CDR2 SNEGSKA (reference sequence). The CDR3 loop reads CSAVLLSGTYGYTF. The CDR3 nucleotides read TGCAGTGCCGTACTCCTATCCGGGACCTATGGCTACACCTTC.

This clonotype was counted only a few times. The gene calls are TRBV12-5 and TRBJ1-1; perhaps TRBD1 as D (6 bases). Looked up from germline, CDR1 is LGHNT and CDR2 is FRNRAP. Trimming left V 6 bases short and J 5 bases short, with 19 bases between. The CDR3 consists of 15 residues. The CDR3, as DNA: TGTGCTAGTGGACCGCCCGGGGGCGTTTTGACTGAAGCTTTCTTT. As protein: CASGPPGGVLTEAFF.

This clonotype was detected many times. This chain connects TRBV7-2 to TRBJ2-1, with unresolved D. Germline loops: CDR1 SGHTA, CDR2 FQGNSA. This CDR3 has 13 amino acids. V gave up 7 bases and J gave up 4 bases, with 11 bases separating them. In DNA, the CDR3 is TGTGCCAGCACCTCAGGCCCGTACAATGAGCAGTTCTTC. It encodes CASTSGPYNEQFF.

This clonotype was counted at least ten times. The chain is built from TRBV20-1 and TRBJ2-5; TRBD1 aligns across 7 bases. J was trimmed by 7 bases and V by 2 bases; bases with no gene match: 4. The germline CDR1 and CDR2 sequences are DFQATT and SNEGSKA (reference sequence). The CDR3 is 12 amino acids. The CDR3 here is CSARRGPGTQYF. In DNA, the CDR3 is TGCAGTGCTAGAAGGGGGCCCGGGACCCAGTACTTC.